The 11 T cell receptor beta chains below were found in one sample sequenced in a study of CD8 T cells in Susac syndrome. When the RNA was reverse transcribed, random hexamers were used with an input of roughly 0.5 to 1 ug. From the immunoSEQ multiplex PCR reads, TCRdb called clonotypes with MiXCR, one entry per CDR3 protein. Found here are over 150,000 distinct CDR3 sequences, approximately 93% of them singletons; the top ten hold roughly 0.1%. Sequencing was carried out using CD4+ T cells from PBMCs. The receptors derive from a human donor with multiple sclerosis.

The J gene is TRBJ1-2, the V gene TRBV28; 8 nucleotides agree with TRBD1. The CDR3 spans 15 residues. From germline, CDR1 is MDHEN and CDR2 SYDVKM. Trimming took 3 bases from V and 6 from J; bases not matched to a gene: 9. In DNA, the CDR3 is TGTGCCAGCAGTTTTGCCAGGGGGCTTTATAATGGCTACACCTTC. Protein product: CASSFARGLYNGYTF.

This clonotype was found once. The chain employs TRBV2 and TRBJ2-7; 7 bases agree with TRBD2. The CDR3 is 16 amino acids. Germline values: CDR1 SNHLY, CDR2 FYNNEI. The V segment lost 4 bases and the J segment 6 bases; nucleotides outside the gene matches: 15. The CDR3 DNA reads TGTGCCAGCAGTGGAACCCCAGGGAGGGTCAGTTCCGAGCAGTACTTC. The encoded protein is CASSGTPGRVSSEQYF.

V gene TRBV27 combines with J gene TRBJ2-1, with TRBD2 matching 7 bases. Germline assignment: CDR1 MNHEY and CDR2 SMNVEV (reference sequence). The CDR3 contains 16 residues. V was pared by 7 bases and J by 2 bases, with 11 bases of the junction left unmatched. The CDR3 DNA reads TGTGCCAGCATTCTTAAAAGCGGGGATCCCTACAATGAGCAGTTCTTC. Protein: CASILKSGDPYNEQFF.

V is TRBV12-3 or TRBV12-4 and J is TRBJ1-1; 8 bases align to TRBD1. J lost 4 bases, V lost 4 bases, and 2 bases had no gene match. The CDR3 consists of 13 residues. The CDR3 reads CASSSTGATEAFF. In DNA, the CDR3 is TGTGCCAGCAGTTCGACAGGGGCCACTGAAGCTTTCTTT.

The V gene is TRBV5-1, the J gene TRBJ1-5; D is undetermined. The CDR3 spans 14 residues. V lost 8 bases, J lost 4 bases, and 16 bases lay in between. Germline V lookup: CDR1 SGHRS, CDR2 YFSETQ. The CDR3 region is CASSEGSGNQPQHF. The CDR3 DNA sequence: TGCGCCAGTTCCGAAGGGTCGGGTAATCAGCCCCAGCATTTT. Variable domain in full (rest from reference TRBV5-1 and TRBJ1-5): KAGVTQTPRYLIKTRGQQVTLSCSPISGHRSVSWYQQTPGQGLQFLFEYFSETQRNKGNFPGRFSGRQFSNSRSEMNVSTLELGDSALYLCASSEGSGNQPQHFGDGTRLSIL.

The gene calls are TRBV4-1 and TRBJ1-2; maybe TRBD1 (5 bases). Looked up from germline, CDR1 is MGHRA and CDR2 is YSYEKL. The CDR3 length is 14 residues. V shed 3 bases and J shed 7 bases, with 15 bases lying between them. CDR3 in amino acids: CASSQWVTDRGYTF. As DNA, the CDR3 is TGCGCCAGCAGCCAGTGGGTGACAGATCGTGGCTACACCTTC.

This chain uses TRBV9 with TRBJ1-2, with a possible D match to TRBD1 (5 bases). The CDR3 extends over 14 amino acids. Germline assignment: CDR1 SGDLS and CDR2 YYNGEE. V gave up 6 bases and J gave up 0 bases, with 12 bases separating them. CDR3 DNA: TGTGCCAGCAAACGGGACCCTACTAACTATGGCTACACCTTC. This gives the protein CASKRDPTNYGYTF.

The rearrangement links TRBV28 to TRBJ1-5; D is uncertain. Germline lookup yields CDR1 MDHEN and CDR2 SYDVKM. The V end was cut by 5 bases, the J end by 5 bases, with 13 bases between. The CDR3 is 14 residues long. The CDR3 spells CASSAPRLDQPQHF. As DNA, the CDR3 is TGTGCCAGCAGTGCCCCGCGTTTGGATCAGCCCCAGCATTTT.

The J gene is TRBJ2-5, the V gene TRBV5-4, with a possible D match to TRBD2 (6 bases). This CDR3 has 14 amino acids. The V and J ends lost 0 bases and 5 bases respectively, with 11 bases between them. Germline assignment: CDR1 SGHNT and CDR2 YYREEE (reference sequence). For the CDR3, the DNA is TGTGCCAGCAGCTTGGGGGGGGTTGCGGAGACCCAGTACTTC. Its translation is CASSLGGVAETQYF.

The chain couples TRBV3-1 to TRBJ2-7, with D tentatively TRBD1 (5 bases). V lost 0 bases and J lost 9, with 9 bases in between. This CDR3 region has 12 residues. Germline loops: CDR1 LGHDT, CDR2 YNNKEL (reference sequence). This CDR3 reads CASSQDLGVQYF. The CDR3 DNA follows: TGTGCCAGCAGCCAAGATTTAGGGGTGCAGTACTTC.

The J gene is TRBJ2-7, the V gene TRBV3-1, with D tentatively TRBD2 (5 bases). V was cut by 0 bases and J by 2 bases, with 8 bases left in between. Germline V gene data show CDR1 as LGHDT and CDR2 as YNNKEL (reference sequence). This CDR3 region has 14 residues. The CDR3, as DNA: TGTGCCAGCAGCCAAGACCCCGGGGCCTACGAGCAGTACTTC. This codes for CASSQDPGAYEQYF.